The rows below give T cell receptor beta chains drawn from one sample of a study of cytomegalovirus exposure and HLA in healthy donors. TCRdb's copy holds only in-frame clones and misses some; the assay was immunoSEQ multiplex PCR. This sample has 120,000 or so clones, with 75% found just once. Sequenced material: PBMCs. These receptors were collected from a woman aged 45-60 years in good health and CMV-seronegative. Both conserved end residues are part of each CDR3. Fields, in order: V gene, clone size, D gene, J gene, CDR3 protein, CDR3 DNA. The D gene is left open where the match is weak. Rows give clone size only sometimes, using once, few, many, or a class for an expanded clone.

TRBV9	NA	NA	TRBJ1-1	CASSVETGEAFF	TGTGCCAGCAGCGTCGAGACGGGTGAAGCTTTCTTT
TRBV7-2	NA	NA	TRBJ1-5	CASSSHAGRQPQHF	TGTGCCAGCAGCTCCCACGCGGGGCGTCAGCCCCAGCATTTT
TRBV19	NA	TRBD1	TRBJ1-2	CASSAGQRYGYTF	TGTGCCAGTAGTGCGGGACAGCGCTATGGCTACACCTTC
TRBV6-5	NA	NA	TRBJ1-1	CASSWTAKNTEAFF	TGTGCCAGCAGTTGGACAGCAAAGAACACTGAAGCTTTCTTT
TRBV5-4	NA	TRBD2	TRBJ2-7	CASSLGPSGNYEQYF	TGTGCCAGCAGCTTGGGGCCTAGCGGGAACTACGAGCAGTACTTC
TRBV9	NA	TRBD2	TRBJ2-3	CASSLIPTSGTDTQYF	TGTGCCAGCTCCTTAATTCCGACTAGCGGGACAGATACGCAGTATTTT
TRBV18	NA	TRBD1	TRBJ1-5	CASSHDRDNQPQHF	TGTGCCAGCTCACACGACAGGGACAATCAGCCCCAGCATTTT
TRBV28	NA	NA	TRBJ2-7	CASSLSEGIYEQYF	TGTGCCAGCAGTTTATCGGAGGGGATATACGAGCAGTACTTC
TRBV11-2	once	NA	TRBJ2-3	CASSLVTSSTDTQYF	TGTGCCAGCAGCTTGGTCACTAGCTCCACAGATACGCAGTATTTT
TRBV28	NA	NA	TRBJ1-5	CASTRSYSNQPQHF	TGTGCCAGCACCCGAAGCTATAGCAATCAGCCCCAGCATTTT
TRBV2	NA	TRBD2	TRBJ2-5	CASKRRSGRAWETQYF	TGTGCCAGCAAACGAAGGAGCGGGAGGGCCTGGGAGACCCAGTACTTC
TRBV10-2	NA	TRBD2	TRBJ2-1	CASSGAGGSSYNEQFF	TGCGCCAGCAGTGGGGCCGGCGGGAGCTCCTACAATGAGCAGTTCTTC
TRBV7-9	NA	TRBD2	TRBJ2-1	CASSSWTRSNEQFF	TGTGCCAGCAGCTCCTGGACTAGAAGCAATGAGCAGTTCTTC
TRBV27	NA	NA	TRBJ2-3	CASSAHSADTQYF	TGTGCCAGCAGTGCCCATTCGGCAGATACGCAGTATTTT
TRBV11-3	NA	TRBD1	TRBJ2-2	CASSSGQGNTGELFF	TGTGCCAGCAGCTCGGGACAGGGGAACACCGGGGAGCTGTTTTTT
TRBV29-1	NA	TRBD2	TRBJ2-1	CSVVPTGNWGTSRPEQFF	TGCAGCGTTGTCCCCACTGGGAATTGGGGGACTAGCAGACCCGAGCAGTTCTTC
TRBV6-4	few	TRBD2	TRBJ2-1	CASRNLAGGPNEQFF	TGTGCCAGCAGAAATCTAGCGGGAGGGCCAAATGAGCAGTTCTTC
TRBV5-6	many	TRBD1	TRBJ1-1	CASSLTGGDTEAFF	TGTGCCAGCAGCCTTACAGGGGGCGACACTGAAGCTTTCTTT
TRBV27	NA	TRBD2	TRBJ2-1	CASSGDYNNEQFF	TGTGCCAGCAGTGGGGACTACAACAATGAGCAGTTCTTC
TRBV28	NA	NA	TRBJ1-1	CASSNSGENTEAFF	TGTGCCAGCAGTAATTCAGGGGAGAACACTGAAGCTTTCTTT
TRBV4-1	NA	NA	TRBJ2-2	CASSPHGTYGGELFF	TGCGCCAGCAGCCCCCACGGGACATATGGCGGGGAGCTGTTTTTT
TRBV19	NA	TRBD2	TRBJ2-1	CASSMGGLEFREQFF	TGTGCCAGTAGTATGGGGGGACTAGAGTTCCGTGAGCAGTTCTTC
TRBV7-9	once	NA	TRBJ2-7	CASSSPPGSYEQYF	TGTGCCAGCAGCTCACCCCCGGGGTCCTACGAGCAGTACTTC
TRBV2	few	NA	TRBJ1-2	CASRQAGYGYTF	TGTGCCAGCAGGCAAGCAGGGTATGGCTACACCTTC
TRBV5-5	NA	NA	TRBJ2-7	CASSPDRGGELNSPLYF	TGTGCCAGCAGCCCTGACAGGGGAGGGGAACTAAATTCGCCGTTGTACTTC
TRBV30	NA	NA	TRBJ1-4	CAWASRRGEKLFF	TGTGCCTGGGCCTCGCGGAGGGGTGAAAAACTGTTTTTT
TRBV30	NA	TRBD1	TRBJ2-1	CAWSRETGIYNEQFF	TGTGCCTGGAGTAGGGAGACAGGGATTTACAATGAGCAGTTCTTC
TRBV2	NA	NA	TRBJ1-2	CASSKDGLYGYTF	TGTGCCAGCAGTAAAGACGGACTGTATGGCTACACCTTC
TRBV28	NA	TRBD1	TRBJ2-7	CASSSTGQGDEQYF	TGTGCCAGCAGTTCAACAGGACAGGGCGACGAGCAGTACTTC
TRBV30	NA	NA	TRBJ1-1	CAWSAGGQGTAFF	TGTGCCTGGAGTGCCGGTGGGCAGGGGACAGCTTTCTTT
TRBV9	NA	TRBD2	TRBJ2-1	CASSVSGTSGNNEQFF	TGTGCCAGCAGCGTTTCCGGGACTAGCGGAAACAATGAGCAGTTCTTC
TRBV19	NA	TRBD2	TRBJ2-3	CASSIDRTSASTDTQYF	TGTGCCAGTAGTATAGATCGGACTAGCGCTAGCACAGATACGCAGTATTTT
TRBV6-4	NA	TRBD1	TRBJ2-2	CASSDGTGENGELFF	TGTGCCAGCAGTGACGGGACAGGGGAAAACGGGGAGCTGTTTTTT
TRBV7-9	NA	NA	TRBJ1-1	CASSFAVNTEAFF	TGTGCCAGCAGCTTCGCAGTGAACACTGAAGCTTTCTTT
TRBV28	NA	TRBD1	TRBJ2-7	CASRDRGSYEQYF	TGTGCCAGCCGGGACAGGGGTTCCTACGAGCAGTACTTC
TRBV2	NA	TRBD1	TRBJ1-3	CASSEAGGTGDGNTIYF	TGTGCCAGCAGTGAAGCCGGTGGGACAGGGGATGGAAACACCATATATTTT
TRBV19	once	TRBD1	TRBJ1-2	CASNQGGYGYTF	TGTGCCAGTAATCAGGGGGGTTATGGCTACACCTTC
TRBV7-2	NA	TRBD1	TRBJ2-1	CASSLGTGDYNEQFF	TGTGCCAGCAGCTTAGGGACAGGGGATTACAACGAGCAGTTCTTC
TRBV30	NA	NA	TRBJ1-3	CAWSAGTSSGNTIYF	TGTGCCTGGAGTGCCGGGACAAGCTCTGGAAACACCATATATTTT
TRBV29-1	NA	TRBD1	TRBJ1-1	CSAGQGRFEAFF	TGCAGCGCCGGACAGGGCCGCTTTGAGGCTTTCTTT
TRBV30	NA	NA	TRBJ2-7	CAWSPTRNEQYF	TGTGCCTGGAGTCCTACTAGGAACGAGCAGTACTTC
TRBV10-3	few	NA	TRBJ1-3	CAISDAGALNTIYF	TGTGCCATCAGTGACGCGGGGGCTTTAAACACCATATATTTT